This T cell receptor beta chain was sequenced for a study of T-cell reconstitution after alpha-beta-depleted transplantation in children. Study-wide results and caveats: The main origin of T-cell counts and diversity one year after transplant was newly produced T cells. Several hundred rapidly expanded clones from non-depleted graft cells reportedly supplied alpha-beta T cells about two months post-transplant.

The germline V gene encodes CDR1 DFQATT and CDR2 SNEGSKA (reference sequence). This CDR3 spans 12 amino acids. V lost 6 bases, J lost 7 bases, and 6 bases stayed unmatched. As regards this clonotype: The antigen is unknown.

Preparation of the TCRbeta library used unique molecular identifiers. One entry per CDR3 protein results from TCRdb running MiXCR on the PCR reads. This table has about 250,000 distinct CDR3 sequences, roughly a quarter appearing once. This clonotype was sampled from a female patient aged 2 to 10 who had a stem cell transplant for congenital amegakaryocytic thrombocytopenia, so the T cells may come from the graft donor. This chain links TRBV20-1 with TRBJ1-5, with 7 nucleotides matching TRBD1. The input for sequencing was PBMCs, mostly from graft donor cells, taken 360 days after TCRalphabeta/CD19-depleted stem cell transplant. CDR3 nucleotides: TGCAGTGCCGCAGGGGGAGGACAGCCCCAGCATTTT. As protein: CSAAGGGQPQHF.